This T cell receptor beta chain was identified during a study of OX40 agonist ivuxolimab in advanced cancers. The overall study: Every 2 weeks, patients received ivuxolimab intravenously, dosed at 0.01 to 10 mg/kg.

Method: immunoSEQ multiplex PCR; TCRdb's copy keeps in-frame clones and lacks some. The sample carries under 25,000 clones, 75% to 90% recorded once. V lost 2 bases and J lost 5; bases outside the gene matches: 3. CDR3 length equals 14 residues. CDR1 and CDR2 from the germline V gene are SGHTA and FQGTGA. This specimen was CD4+ or CD8+ T cells sorted from blood, taken in a trial of the OX40 agonist ivuxolimab. The chain recombines TRBV7-3 with TRBJ1-1; 9 bases are shared with TRBD1. The source is an adult with an advanced solid tumor such as melanoma, head and neck, liver or kidney cancer. CDR3 bases: TGTGCCAGCAGCTTACTGGGACAGGGAACTGAAGCTTTCTTT. Its translation is CASSLLGQGTEAFF.